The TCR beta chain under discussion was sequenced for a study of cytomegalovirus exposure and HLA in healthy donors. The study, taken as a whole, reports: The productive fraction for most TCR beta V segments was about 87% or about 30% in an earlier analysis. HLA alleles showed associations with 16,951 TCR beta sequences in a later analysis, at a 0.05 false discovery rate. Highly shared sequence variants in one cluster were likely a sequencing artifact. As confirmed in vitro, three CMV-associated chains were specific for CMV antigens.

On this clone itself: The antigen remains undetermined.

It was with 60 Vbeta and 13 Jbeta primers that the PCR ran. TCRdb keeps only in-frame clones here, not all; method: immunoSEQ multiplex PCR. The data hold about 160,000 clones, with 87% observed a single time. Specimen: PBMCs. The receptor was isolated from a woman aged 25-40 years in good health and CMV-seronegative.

CDR3: CASRGAYNEQFF. For the CDR3, the DNA is TGTGCCAGTAGGGGAGCATACAATGAGCAGTTCTTC. The chain combines TRBV19 with TRBJ2-1, with D possibly TRBD2 on 5 matching bases. Trimming took off 6 bases at V and 4 bases at J, with 7 bases between the two ends. CDR3 length: 12 residues. Germline V gene lookup returns CDR1 LNHDA and CDR2 SQIVND (reference sequence). Variable domain in full (rest from reference TRBV19 and TRBJ2-1): DGGITQSPKYLFRKEGQNVTLSCEQNLNHDAMYWYRQDPGQGLRLIYYSQIVNDFQKGDIAEGYSVSREKKESFPLTVTSAQKNPTAFYLCASRGAYNEQFFGPGTRLTVL.